What follows are 20 T cell receptor beta chains derived from one specimen sequenced in a study of blood T cell repertoires in COVID-19. Data came from immunoSEQ multiplex PCR; TCRdb stores just in-frame clones and leaves some out. The data contain around 200,000 clones, over 75% of them singletons. Sequenced: peripheral blood. The source is a man aged 50-59 years who had recovered from COVID-19.

The DNA of the CDR3 is TGTGCCAGCAAGAGGGACAGGGAGGACGAGCAGTACTTC. Its protein product is CASKRDREDEQYF. This chain links TRBV27 with TRBJ2-7, with 9 bases that match TRBD1. Per germline, CDR1 MNHEY and CDR2 SMNVEV (reference sequence). V trimming: 7 bases; J trimming: 5 bases; junction bases outside the gene matches: 6. CDR3 size: 13 residues.

This chain links TRBV30 with TRBJ2-7; D remains ambiguous. There are 12 residues in the CDR3. Trimming took off 0 bases at V and 3 bases at J, with 6 bases between the two ends. Looked up from germline, CDR1 is GTSNPN and CDR2 is SVGIG (reference sequence). CDR3 residues: CAWSVRVYEQYF. The CDR3 nucleotides are TGTGCCTGGAGTGTACGCGTCTACGAGCAGTACTTC.

This chain uses TRBV30 with TRBJ2-3; a weak D match, TRBD2 (5 bases). The germline V gene encodes CDR1 GTSNPN and CDR2 SVGIG (reference sequence). This CDR3 contains 15 residues. Trimming took off 0 bases at V and 2 bases at J, with 12 bases between the two ends. The CDR3 is CAWSVRSGLTDTQYF. The CDR3 nucleotides read TGTGCCTGGAGTGTAAGGTCTGGACTCACAGATACGCAGTATTTT. Full variable domain (missing parts from reference TRBV30 and TRBJ2-3): SQTIHQWPATLVQPVGSPLSLECTVEGTSNPNLYWYRQAAGRGLQLLFYSVGIGQISSEVPQNLSASRPQDRQFILSSKKLLLSDSGFYLCAWSVRSGLTDTQYFGPGTRLTVL.

The chain uses TRBV28 and TRBJ1-4; 8 bases line up with TRBD1. The CDR3 is 14 amino acids. Looked up from germline, CDR1 is MDHEN and CDR2 is SYDVKM. V was pared by 6 bases and J by 2 bases, with 2 bases of the junction left unmatched. The CDR3 nucleotides read TGTGCCAGCAGAACAGGGGGTACTAATGAAAAACTGTTTTTT. This gives the protein CASRTGGTNEKLFF.

V gene TRBV13 combines with J gene TRBJ2-7, with a possible D match to TRBD1 (6 bases). V dropped 1 base and J dropped 3 bases, with 13 bases sitting between them. Germline values: CDR1 PRHDT, CDR2 FYEKMQ (reference sequence). The CDR3 covers 15 residues. DNA of the CDR3: TGTGCCAGCAGCTTAGCTGAAAAGGGGGACTACGAGCAGTACTTC. This gives the protein CASSLAEKGDYEQYF.

V is TRBV28 and J is TRBJ2-2; TRBD1 might be the D (6 bases). The CDR3 spans 14 residues. Germline V lookup: CDR1 MDHEN, CDR2 SYDVKM. V was clipped by 3 bases and J by 8 bases, with 13 bases between them. The CDR3 DNA sequence: TGTGCCAGCAGTTTCGCAGGGGCGAGTGGGGAGCTGTTTTTT. Its protein product is CASSFAGASGELFF.

This clone was detected a few times. The V and J genes are TRBV7-3 and TRBJ2-5; tentative D call: TRBD1 (5 bases). This CDR3 region has 14 residues. CDR1 and CDR2 (germline): SGHTA, FQGTGA. V shed 5 bases and J shed 1 base, with 11 bases lying between them. The CDR3 reads CASSRSGIQETQYF. CDR3 sequence (DNA): TGTGCCAGCAGCCGTTCAGGGATCCAAGAGACCCAGTACTTC.

The gene calls are TRBV7-9 and TRBJ2-1; 7 bases match TRBD1. In germline, CDR1 is SEHNR, CDR2 FQNEAQ (reference sequence). CDR3 length: 15 residues. After removal of 0 bases from V and 4 bases from J, the junction contained 3 bases not matched to a gene. The CDR3 DNA follows: TGTGCCAGCAGCTTAGCGACAGGGTTTTACAATGAGCAGTTCTTC. This encodes CASSLATGFYNEQFF.

This chain joins TRBV27 and TRBJ1-2; D is possibly TRBD1 (6 bases). The germline V gene encodes CDR1 MNHEY and CDR2 SMNVEV (reference sequence). V gave up 6 bases and J gave up 8 bases, with 19 bases separating them. This CDR3 has 14 amino acids. CDR3 DNA: TGTGCCAGCAGGCCCACCGCGGAGGGGGGGGGCTACACCTTC. It specifies CASRPTAEGGGYTF.

In regard to this clone: The germline gene is not matched at one end of the junction; a read error may be the cause. V and J are TRBV28 and TRBJ2-1, with 10 bases identical to TRBD1. The CDR3 has 13 residues. Germline V gene sequence: CDR1 MDHEN, CDR2 SYDVKM. The CDR3 here is CASSLLAGQGWVF. The CDR3 DNA sequence: TGTGCCAGCAGTTTATTGGCGGGACAGGGGTGGGTCTTC.

This clone was recorded a few times. The chain employs TRBV7-9 and TRBJ2-5; 12 bases are shared with TRBD2. CDR1 is SEHNR and CDR2 is FQNEAQ in the germline V gene (reference sequence). Trimming at V came to 5 bases and at J to 0 bases, leaving 4 bases not matched to a gene. The CDR3 is 16 residues long. The CDR3 sequence is CASSPGLAGHQETQYF. The CDR3 coding sequence is TGTGCCAGCAGCCCCGGACTAGCGGGACACCAAGAGACCCAGTACTTC.

This clone turned up a few times. The V call is TRBV29-1, the J call TRBJ1-3; no clear D. The V gene's germline CDR1 is SQVTM and CDR2 ANQGSEA. This CDR3 has 12 residues. With 4 bases removed from V and 0 bases from J, the gap between germline ends came to 4 bases. DNA of the CDR3: TGCAGCGTTGCGAGCTCTGGAAACACCATATATTTT. Translated: CSVASSGNTIYF.

This rearrangement joins TRBV11-3 to TRBJ2-2; 7 bases match TRBD1. This CDR3 contains 15 residues. Germline values: CDR1 SGHNT, CDR2 YENEEA. V lost 4 bases, J lost 0 bases, and 2 bases stayed unmatched. The CDR3 loop reads CASSSGTANTGELFF. The CDR3 coding sequence is TGTGCCAGCAGCTCCGGGACAGCGAACACCGGGGAGCTGTTTTTT.

The chain links TRBV6-5 to TRBJ1-2; no definite D call. The V gene lost 6 bases and the J gene lost 7 bases, with 12 bases spanning the gap. The length of the CDR3 is 12 residues. The germline V gene encodes CDR1 MNHEY and CDR2 SVGAGI. DNA for the CDR3: TGTGCCAGCAGGACCGGACTTGGTGGCTACACCTTC. Residues: CASRTGLGGYTF.

The V gene is TRBV10-1, the J gene TRBJ2-7; the D gene is possibly TRBD1 (5 bases). This CDR3 region has 15 residues. V was trimmed by 0 bases and J by 4 bases, leaving 13 bases between them. From germline, CDR1 is WNHNN and CDR2 SYGVQD (reference sequence). Here the CDR3 reads CASSESLGASYEQYF. CDR3 in DNA: TGCGCCAGCAGTGAGTCTCTAGGGGCGTCTTACGAGCAGTACTTC.

The CDR3 sequence: CASSEDVGVTYGYTF. CDR3 nucleotide sequence: TGTGCCAGCAGTGAAGATGTAGGGGTTACCTATGGCTACACCTTC. The chain has TRBV2 and TRBJ1-2; maybe TRBD1 (5 bases). Between the trimmed V and J ends, which lost 1 base and 4 bases, there was a span of 13 bases. In germline, CDR1 is SNHLY, CDR2 FYNNEI. The CDR3 is made up of 15 amino acids.

This clone was seen a single time. This sequence joins TRBV6-5 and TRBJ1-3, with 7 positions matching TRBD1. CDR1 and CDR2 from the germline V gene are MNHEY and SVGAGI. V shed 6 bases and J 0 bases; nucleotides not matched to a gene: 5. The CDR3 is 15 residues long. CDR3 sequence reads: CASSRTGTSGNTIYF. The CDR3 region has the DNA TGTGCCAGCAGCCGGACAGGAACCTCTGGAAACACCATATATTTT.

The V call is TRBV6-5, the J call TRBJ2-3; the D gene is possibly TRBD1 (6 bases). Trimming took off 8 bases at V and 6 bases at J, with 9 bases between the two ends. Germline CDR1 is MNHEY and CDR2 is SVGAGI. The CDR3 runs 11 residues. Written as DNA, the CDR3 is TGTGCCAGCTCCCAGGGGGATACGCAGTATTTT. Its translation is CASSQGDTQYF.

The V and J genes are TRBV5-1 and TRBJ1-1; D gene unclear. The CDR3 runs 14 residues. V lost 5 bases and J lost 4, with 15 bases in between. Per the germline V gene, CDR1 is SGHRS and CDR2 is YFSETQ. Here the CDR3 reads CASREGPLSTEAFF. The CDR3 region has the DNA TGCGCCAGCAGGGAGGGTCCCTTATCCACTGAAGCTTTCTTT.

V is TRBV3-1 (or the pseudogene TRBV3-2) and J is TRBJ1-2, with TRBD1 identical over 11 bases. Germline lookup yields CDR1 LGHDT and CDR2 YNNKEL (reference sequence). This CDR3 comprises 16 residues. Trimming removed 3 bases from V and 8 bases from J; junction bases left unmatched: 11. CDR3 protein: CASSHPGQGGKSGYTF. CDR3 nucleotides: TGTGCCAGCAGCCACCCGGGACAGGGGGGAAAGAGCGGCTACACCTTC.